The 32 T cell receptor beta chains below all came from one sample that was sequenced in a study of T cells expressing NK-cell markers. Using the 5' RACE reads, TCRdb records one entry per CDR3 protein without DNA. The listing contains 140,000 or so distinct CDR3 sequences. Sequencing input: blood T cells: a sorted CD56 or NKG2C T cell subset, CD4+ or CD8+ T cells, or bulk PBMC T cells (not recorded which). The source is a man between 18 and 35 years old in good health.

The V call is TRBV14, the J call TRBJ2-1; TCRdb's D call of TRBD1 is untestable without DNA. CDR3 size: 15 residues. Germline CDR1 and CDR2: SGHDN and FVKESK. The CDR3 protein is CASSHLSGINNEQFF.

The rearrangement uses TRBV12-3 or TRBV12-4 and TRBJ2-2; TCRdb proposes TRBD1, but this gene call is untestable without DNA. This CDR3 spans 16 amino acids. CDR3 loop: CASTPSGVSNTGELFF.

CDR3 region: CASSSPSGAGANVLTF. The chain recombines TRBV13 with TRBJ2-6; TCRdb designates TRBD1, a call that cannot be tested without DNA. The CDR3 runs 16 residues. In germline, CDR1 is PRHDT, CDR2 FYEKMQ (reference sequence). Complete variable domain (other parts from reference TRBV13 and TRBJ2-6): AAGVIQSPRHLIKEKRETATLKCYPIPRHDTVYWYQQGPGQDPQFLISFYEKMQSDKGSIPDRFSAQQFSDYHSELNMSSLELGDSALYFCASSSPSGAGANVLTFGAGSRLTVL.

This chain links TRBV20-1 with TRBJ2-1; no DNA is available, so the TRBD1 call from TCRdb remains unchecked. Germline CDR1 DFQATT, CDR2 SNEGSKA (reference sequence). The CDR3 is made up of 18 amino acids. CDR3 sequence: CSARDIRMGLGSYNEQFF.

This sequence joins TRBV6-6 and TRBJ2-7. This CDR3 comprises 13 residues. The germline V gene encodes CDR1 MNHNY and CDR2 SVGAGI (reference sequence). CDR3 in amino acids: CASSYLDTYEQYF.

The chain links TRBV27 to TRBJ2-3. Germline V gene lookup returns CDR1 MNHEY and CDR2 SMNVEV (reference sequence). CDR3 length equals 13 residues. CDR3 in amino acids: CASSSTSINTQYF.

The rearrangement joins TRBV27 to TRBJ1-4; TCRdb proposes TRBD1, but this gene call is untestable without DNA. Looked up from germline, CDR1 is MNHEY and CDR2 is SMNVEV (reference sequence). This CDR3 has 16 residues. The CDR3 spells CASSLSSRGFNEKLFF.

The CDR3 sequence: CASSLLGGHEQFF. The chain uses TRBV27 and TRBJ2-1; TCRdb's D call of TRBD1 is untestable without DNA. This CDR3 comprises 13 residues. CDR1 and CDR2 (germline): MNHEY, SMNVEV (reference sequence).

V is TRBV27 and J is TRBJ1-4; TCRdb gives TRBD1 as the D gene, but with no DNA this cannot be confirmed. The CDR3 spans 13 residues. Germline V gives CDR1 MNHEY, CDR2 SMNVEV (reference sequence). The CDR3 sequence is CASSYRGREKLFF.

This chain connects TRBV30 to TRBJ2-7; the D call from TCRdb, TRBD1, cannot be confirmed without DNA. Germline lookup yields CDR1 GTSNPN and CDR2 SVGIG (reference sequence). There are 12 residues in the CDR3. CDR3: CAWRDRGYEQYF.

V usage is TRBV5-4 and J usage is TRBJ2-3. CDR3 length: 13 residues. Germline loops: CDR1 SGHNT, CDR2 YYREEE (reference sequence). CDR3 protein: CASSSAGTDTQYF.

The rearrangement uses TRBV7-8 and TRBJ2-3. CDR3 length equals 13 residues. Germline V gene sequence: CDR1 SGHVS, CDR2 FQNEAQ. The CDR3: CASSREPTDTQYF.

V gene TRBV24-1 combines with J gene TRBJ2-7. This CDR3 spans 11 amino acids. Germline V gene lookup returns CDR1 KGHDR and CDR2 SFDVKD. The CDR3 reads CATSVSNEQYF.

The genes are TRBV2 and TRBJ2-1; TCRdb's D gene call, TRBD1, goes unchecked for lack of DNA. This CDR3 is built from 13 residues. Germline CDR1 and CDR2: SNHLY and FYNNEI. The CDR3 loop reads CASRGSGGTEQFF.

The chain uses TRBV12-3 or TRBV12-4 and TRBJ2-1; absent DNA, TCRdb's TRBD1 call cannot be checked. The CDR3 loop spans 13 amino acids. The CDR3 here is CASTTGGAGEQFF.

The V call is TRBV29-1, the J call TRBJ2-3; TCRdb designates TRBD2, a call that cannot be tested without DNA. Germline-derived CDR1 and CDR2 are SQVTM and ANQGSEA. There are 18 residues in the CDR3. The CDR3 loop reads CSVGSGTSGSGYTDTQYF.

This rearrangement joins TRBV30 to TRBJ2-7; lacking DNA, the TRBD2 call made by TCRdb goes unchecked. CDR1 and CDR2 from the germline V gene are GTSNPN and SVGIG (reference sequence). The CDR3 sequence is 16 residues long. The CDR3 sequence: CAWSVDWTSGSVEQYF.

The chain has TRBV20-1 and TRBJ1-1. Germline V gives CDR1 DFQATT, CDR2 SNEGSKA (reference sequence). This CDR3 spans 14 amino acids. The CDR3 sequence: CSASVGLRDTEAFF.

The J gene is TRBJ2-1, the V gene TRBV20-1; TCRdb designates TRBD2, a call that cannot be tested without DNA. CDR1 is DFQATT and CDR2 is SNEGSKA in the germline V gene (reference sequence). There are 17 residues in the CDR3. The CDR3 is CSARGLAGGTVGNEQFF.

The chain carries TRBV5-1 and TRBJ2-1. This CDR3 is built from 17 residues. Looked up from germline, CDR1 is SGHRS and CDR2 is YFSETQ. The CDR3 loop reads CASSLSMIVSGYNEQFF.

The V and J genes are TRBV27 and TRBJ1-6; the D call from TCRdb, TRBD1, cannot be confirmed without DNA. The CDR3 runs to 14 residues. Germline CDR1 reads MNHEY; CDR2 reads SMNVEV (reference sequence). CDR3 sequence reads: CASRASGAYSPLHF.

CDR3 amino acids: CASSYVSYEQYF. The chain couples TRBV6-6 to TRBJ2-7. This CDR3 contains 12 residues. The germline gives CDR1 MNHNY, CDR2 SVGAGI (reference sequence).

This CDR3 is CASSQQGDETQYF. This chain links TRBV4-1 with TRBJ2-5; TCRdb's D gene call, TRBD1, goes unchecked for lack of DNA. The CDR3 is 13 residues long. The V gene's germline CDR1 is MGHRA and CDR2 YSYEKL.

The chain links TRBV4-1 to TRBJ2-1; TCRdb calls TRBD2, which cannot be checked without DNA. CDR3 length equals 15 residues. CDR1 and CDR2 from the germline V gene are MGHRA and YSYEKL. The chain's CDR3 is CASSQELAGETRAFF.

The chain joins TRBV12-3 or TRBV12-4 to TRBJ2-6; TCRdb's D gene call, TRBD2, goes unchecked for lack of DNA. This CDR3 is built from 17 residues. The CDR3 here is CASSGLAGGSGANVLTF.

The V call is TRBV12-3 or TRBV12-4, the J call TRBJ2-7. The CDR3 covers 12 residues. CDR3 residues: CASTTSSYEQYF.

The chain recombines TRBV19 with TRBJ2-7; as DNA is missing, the TRBD1 call by TCRdb cannot be tested. This CDR3 has 13 amino acids. CDR1 and CDR2 (germline): LNHDA, SQIVND (reference sequence). The CDR3 loop is CASSPLGWNEQYF.

The rearrangement joins TRBV29-1 to TRBJ2-7; checking the TCRdb D call of TRBD1 is not possible without DNA. The CDR3 consists of 12 residues. The germline V gene has CDR1 SQVTM and CDR2 ANQGSEA. The CDR3 here is CSGGIGGYEQYF.

The chain recombines TRBV5-5 with TRBJ2-1; TCRdb reports TRBD1, a call that lacks DNA to check it against. The CDR3 loop spans 16 amino acids. CDR1 SGHKS and CDR2 YYEKEE come from the germline V gene (reference sequence). The CDR3 sequence: CASSLRTGAFYNEQFF. Drawing the rest from reference TRBV5-5 and TRBJ2-1, the complete variable domain is DAGVTQSPTHLIKTRGQQVTLRCSPISGHKSVSWYQQVLGQGPQFIFQYYEKEERGRGNFPDRFSARQFPNYSSELNVNALLLGDSALYLCASSLRTGAFYNEQFFGPGTRLTVL.

The rearrangement uses TRBV6-5 and TRBJ2-2. In germline, CDR1 is MNHEY, CDR2 SVGAGI. The CDR3 runs to 13 residues. The CDR3 protein is CASSYGRSWELFF.

The rearrangement joins TRBV2 to TRBJ2-2; checking the TCRdb D call of TRBD1 is not possible without DNA. Germline V lookup: CDR1 SNHLY, CDR2 FYNNEI. The CDR3 is 14 residues long. This chain's CDR3 is CASSRQGETGELFF.

The J gene is TRBJ1-1, the V gene TRBV9. In germline, CDR1 is SGDLS, CDR2 YYNGEE. The CDR3 spans 12 residues. The CDR3 sequence: CASSGLGTEAFF.